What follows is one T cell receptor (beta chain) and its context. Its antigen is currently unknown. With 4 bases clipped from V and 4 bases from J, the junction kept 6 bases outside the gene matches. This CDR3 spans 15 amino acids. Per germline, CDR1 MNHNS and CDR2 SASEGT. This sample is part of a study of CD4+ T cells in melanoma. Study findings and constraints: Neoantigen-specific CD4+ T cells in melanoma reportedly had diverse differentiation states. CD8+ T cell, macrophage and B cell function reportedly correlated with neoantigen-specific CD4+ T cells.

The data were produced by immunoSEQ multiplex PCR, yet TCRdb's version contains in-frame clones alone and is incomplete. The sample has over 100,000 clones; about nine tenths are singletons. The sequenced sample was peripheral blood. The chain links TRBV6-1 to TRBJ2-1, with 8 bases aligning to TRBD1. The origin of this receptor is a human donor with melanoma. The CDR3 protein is CASSVRGPPYNEQFF. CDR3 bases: TGTGCCAGCAGTGTCAGGGGGCCCCCTTACAATGAGCAGTTCTTC.